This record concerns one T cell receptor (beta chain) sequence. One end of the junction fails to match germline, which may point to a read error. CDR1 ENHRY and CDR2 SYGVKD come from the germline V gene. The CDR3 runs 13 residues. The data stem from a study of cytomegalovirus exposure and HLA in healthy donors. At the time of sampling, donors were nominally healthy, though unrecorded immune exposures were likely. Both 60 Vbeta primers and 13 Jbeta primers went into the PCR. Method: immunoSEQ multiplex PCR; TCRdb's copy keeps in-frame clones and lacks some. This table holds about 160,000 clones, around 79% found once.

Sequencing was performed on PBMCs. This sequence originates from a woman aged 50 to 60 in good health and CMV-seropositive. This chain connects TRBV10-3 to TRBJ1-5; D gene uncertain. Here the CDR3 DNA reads TGTGCCATCAATGAGGGCCCCAATCAGCCCCAGCATTTT. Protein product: CAINEGPNQPQHF.